The 16 T cell receptor beta chains below were found in one sample sequenced in a study of identical twins. A single record per CDR3 protein comes from TCRdb applying MiXCR to the 5' RACE reads. The profile shows fewer than 500,000 distinct CDR3 sequences, approximately 25% of them singletons. These records were also assigned to another study, of T cells expressing NK-cell markers.

Material for sequencing was CD4+ T cells sorted from blood. The receptor set was obtained from a woman younger than 35 in good health.

V and J are TRBV19 and TRBJ1-1; D remains ambiguous. V was cut by 3 bases and J by 3 bases, with 8 bases left in between. The CDR3 spans 13 residues. The germline CDR1 and CDR2 sequences are LNHDA and SQIVND (reference sequence). DNA for the CDR3: TGTGCCAGTAGTATGGGCCCGTACACTGAAGCTTTCTTT. This codes for CASSMGPYTEAFF.

The chain combines TRBV3-1 with TRBJ2-7, with D tentatively TRBD2 (6 bases). CDR1 LGHDT and CDR2 YNNKEL come from the germline V gene (reference sequence). V was trimmed by 5 bases and J by 3 bases, leaving 17 bases between them. The CDR3 has 15 residues. The CDR3 nucleotides read TGTGCCAGCAGCGACCCGGGGACCGGGGGCTACGAGCAGTACTTC. Translated: CASSDPGTGGYEQYF.

This clonotype was seen only a few times. The chain employs TRBV2 and TRBJ1-5, with D perhaps matching TRBD1 (6 bases). Trimming removed 4 bases from V and 2 bases from J, with 12 bases in between. The CDR3 is made up of 15 amino acids. Per germline, CDR1 SNHLY and CDR2 FYNNEI. The CDR3 reads CASSVTGFGNQPQHF. As DNA, the CDR3 is TGTGCCAGCAGTGTAACAGGGTTCGGCAATCAGCCCCAGCATTTT.

The rearrangement links TRBV29-1 to TRBJ2-7, with D tentatively TRBD1 (6 bases). This CDR3 is 13 amino acids long. The V gene lost 3 bases and the J gene lost 2 bases, with 11 bases spanning the gap. CDR1 is SQVTM and CDR2 is ANQGSEA in the germline V gene. The CDR3 nucleotides read TGCAGCGTTGACCCGACAGGTACCTACGAGCAGTACTTC. Its protein product is CSVDPTGTYEQYF.

Ten or more counts support this clonotype. At one of its ends the junction is not consistent with the germline gene, which may arise from a read error. The rearrangement joins TRBV5-1 to TRBJ2-1, with a tentative D call TRBD2 (5 bases). CDR3 length: 14 residues. CDR1 SGHRS and CDR2 YFSETQ come from the germline V gene. The CDR3 spells CASSLGLAGDEQFF. As DNA, the CDR3 is TGTGCCAGCAGCTTAGGGCTAGCTGGGGATGAGCAGTTCTTC.

Comments on this clonotype: One junction end disagrees with the germline gene, perhaps due to a read error. The V gene is TRBV5-1, the J gene TRBJ1-2, with 9 bases matching TRBD1. The CDR3 is 16 residues long. Germline values: CDR1 SGHRS, CDR2 YFSETQ. This CDR3 is CTSSRRTGEGTYGYTF. For the CDR3, the DNA is TGCACCAGCAGCCGGCGGACAGGGGAGGGGACCTATGGCTACACCTTC.

The table lists this clonotype with a few counts. The V call is TRBV4-3, the J call TRBJ2-3; no definite D call. V shed 0 bases and J shed 2 bases, with 9 bases lying between them. The CDR3 has 15 amino acids. Germline loops: CDR1 LGHNA, CDR2 YSLEER. In DNA, the CDR3 is TGCGCCAGCAGCCAAGATTCGCGGTACACAGATACGCAGTATTTT. This sequence encodes CASSQDSRYTDTQYF.

This clonotype was observed a handful of times. The rearrangement joins TRBV7-9 to TRBJ2-1; 8 nucleotides align to TRBD2. V was clipped by 2 bases and J by 9 bases; unmatched bases: 15. The CDR3 loop spans 17 amino acids. Germline V CDR1 and CDR2: SEHNR, FQNEAQ (reference sequence). The CDR3 coding sequence is TGTGCCAGCAGCTTAATTAGGAGAAGCGGGAGAACCAGTGAGCAGTTCTTC. Residues: CASSLIRRSGRTSEQFF. The full variable domain, with the rest looked up from reference TRBV7-9 and TRBJ2-1, is DTGVSQNPRHKITKRGQNVTFRCDPISEHNRLYWYRQTLGQGPEFLTYFQNEAQLEKSRLLSDRFSAERPKGSFSTLEIQRTEQGDSAMYLCASSLIRRSGRTSEQFFGPGTRLTVL.

V usage is TRBV14 and J usage is TRBJ1-2, with TRBD1 identical over 8 bases. Germline V CDR1 and CDR2: SGHDN, FVKESK. With V trimmed by 3 bases and J by 4 bases, 7 bases remained unmatched. CDR3 length: 15 residues. This CDR3 is CASSHPGQGPYGYTF. DNA of the CDR3: TGTGCCAGCAGCCACCCAGGACAGGGTCCCTATGGCTACACCTTC.

CDR3 region: CAIDGGSKTGELFF. CDR3 bases: TGTGCCATCGACGGGGGGAGCAAGACCGGGGAGCTGTTTTTT. The V and J genes are TRBV10-3 and TRBJ2-2, with 7 nucleotides matching TRBD2. Germline V lookup: CDR1 ENHRY, CDR2 SYGVKD. The trim removed 8 bases at V and 5 bases at J, leaving 8 bases unmatched. The CDR3 covers 14 residues.

The sample holds a few counts of this clonotype. The J gene is TRBJ2-2, the V gene TRBV7-9; TRBD2 might be the D (6 bases). From germline, CDR1 is SEHNR and CDR2 FQNEAQ (reference sequence). The CDR3 is 16 amino acids. The V end lost 5 bases, the J end lost 5 bases, and 18 bases lay between the germline ends. The CDR3 is CASSPGVHGGTGELFF. CDR3 sequence (DNA): TGTGCCAGCAGCCCGGGGGTCCACGGAGGGACCGGGGAGCTGTTTTTT.

CDR3 residues: CASSLSAAYEQYF. For the CDR3, the DNA is TGTGCCAGCAGCTTATCGGCAGCCTACGAGCAGTACTTC. V usage is TRBV7-3 and J usage is TRBJ2-7; no clear D gene. This CDR3 comprises 13 residues. Germline assignment: CDR1 SGHTA and CDR2 FQGTGA. Trimming removed 2 bases from V and 2 bases from J, with 7 bases in between.

The J gene is TRBJ1-2, the V gene TRBV20-1; perhaps TRBD1 as D (5 bases). This CDR3 is built from 12 residues. Germline-derived CDR1 and CDR2 are DFQATT and SNEGSKA (reference sequence). Trimming took 3 bases from V and 4 from J, leaving 9 bases between them. CDR3 sequence reads: CSARAGAYGYTF. The CDR3 DNA follows: TGCAGTGCTAGGGCCGGGGCCTATGGCTACACCTTC.

This chain connects TRBV12-3 or TRBV12-4 to TRBJ2-3; D is ambiguous. The CDR3 length is 14 residues. Trimming cost V 3 bases and J 2 bases, with 9 bases left between them. This CDR3 reads CASSFPRYTDTQYF. CDR3 in DNA: TGTGCCAGCAGTTTCCCCAGGTACACAGATACGCAGTATTTT.

This clonotype came up a few times. V is TRBV6-1 and J is TRBJ2-3, with 9 bases matching TRBD2. CDR1 and CDR2 from the germline V gene are MNHNS and SASEGT. The CDR3 runs 15 residues. V dropped 8 bases and J dropped 4; count of bases not matched to a gene: 10. The CDR3 loop reads CASREAGGRSDTQYF. CDR3 nucleotides: TGTGCCAGCCGGGAGGCGGGGGGGCGATCAGATACGCAGTATTTT.

This clonotype was picked up a small number of times. The V gene is TRBV6-4, the J gene TRBJ1-1; weak D call: TRBD1 (5 bases). The CDR3 loop spans 13 amino acids. Germline CDR1 is MRHNA and CDR2 is SNTAGT. The V end was cut by 3 bases, the J end by 5 bases, with 10 bases between. CDR3 nucleotide sequence: TGTGCCAGCAGTGAACAGGTGGGAACTGAAGCTTTCTTT. This codes for CASSEQVGTEAFF.